This T cell receptor (beta chain) emerged from a study of blood T cell repertoires in COVID-19. Across the whole study: The United States, Italy and Spain provided the acute and convalescent COVID-19 samples.

V was cut by 2 bases and J by 13 bases, with 21 bases left in between. CDR1 is MNHNS and CDR2 is SASEGT in the germline V gene. The CDR3 consists of 16 residues. Method: immunoSEQ multiplex PCR; TCRdb's copy keeps in-frame clones and lacks some. The sample shows about 43,000 clones, about 83% of them seen only once. One Seattle source followed patients from active infection through their disease course. Sequences were obtained from peripheral blood. The chain uses TRBV6-1 and TRBJ1-6, with D possibly being TRBD1 (5 bases). The source of this sequence is a man aged 35-49 years with COVID-19, enrolled during active disease. CDR3 sequence reads: CASSENGGDRAVPLHF. As DNA, the CDR3 is TGTGCCAGCAGTGAAAACGGGGGAGACCGGGCGGTTCCCCTCCACTTT.